This T cell receptor beta chain was recovered during a study of T cell responses to AZD1222 COVID-19 vaccine. In germline, CDR1 is LGHDT, CDR2 YNNKEL (reference sequence). The ends were cut back, 0 bases at V and 5 bases at J, with 5 bases in the middle. CDR3 length: 12 amino acids. Study-wide points: Repertoire sampling was restricted to post-peak T cell response timepoints.

As regards this clone: The antigen is unknown.

Method: immunoSEQ multiplex PCR; TCRdb's copy keeps in-frame clones and lacks some. Among about 140,000 clones, around 93% were seen once, and the ten largest hold around 3%. Specimen: peripheral blood, collected on day 0 of AZD1222 vaccination. This chain joins TRBV3-1 (or the pseudogene TRBV3-2) and TRBJ2-7; D remains unclear. This TCR was recovered from an adult in good health. The CDR3 bases are TGTGCCAGCAGCCAAGAATACCACGAGCAGTACTTC. Translating it yields CASSQEYHEQYF.